A selection of T cell receptor beta chains follows, all from one sample in a study of blood T cell repertoires in COVID-19. Sequenced by immunoSEQ multiplex PCR; TCRdb stores in-frame clones only, minus some. The table lists around 270,000 clones, 65% to 85% of them singletons. The sequenced sample was peripheral blood. All receptors derive from a person aged 65-85 years with COVID-19, enrolled during active disease. CDR3s include the opening cysteine and the closing phenylalanine or tryptophan. Fields, in order: J gene, V gene, clone size, CDR3 protein. Clone size is shown for a subset of rows, as once, few, many or a class of expanded clone.

j_call: TRBJ2-2; v_call: TRBV7-6; clone_size: NA; cdr3_aa: CASSLVGTPVGGELFF
j_call: TRBJ2-1; v_call: TRBV28; clone_size: NA; cdr3_aa: CASSLPRTSGGVSSYNEQFF
j_call: TRBJ1-6; v_call: TRBV28; clone_size: once; cdr3_aa: CASSFITGQGADSPLHF
j_call: TRBJ1-6; v_call: TRBV14; clone_size: NA; cdr3_aa: CASSQDRAANSPLHF
j_call: TRBJ2-1; v_call: TRBV27; clone_size: NA; cdr3_aa: CASSLNSYNEQFF
j_call: TRBJ2-7; v_call: TRBV27; clone_size: NA; cdr3_aa: CASSFFGSDSYEQYF
j_call: TRBJ1-3; v_call: TRBV19; clone_size: NA; cdr3_aa: CASNPGGSGNTIYF
j_call: TRBJ2-3; v_call: TRBV28; clone_size: NA; cdr3_aa: CASSFLARGISTDTQYF
j_call: TRBJ1-1; v_call: TRBV6-5; clone_size: NA; cdr3_aa: CASSYSWQMNTEAFF
j_call: TRBJ1-5; v_call: TRBV7-2; clone_size: NA; cdr3_aa: CASTIQGGNQPQHF
j_call: TRBJ1-1; v_call: TRBV6-5; clone_size: few; cdr3_aa: CASSYSSGGTEAFF
j_call: TRBJ1-2; v_call: TRBV11-2; clone_size: NA; cdr3_aa: CASSLDRTGYGYTF
j_call: TRBJ2-7; v_call: TRBV28; clone_size: NA; cdr3_aa: CASRARPRGEQYF
j_call: TRBJ2-7; v_call: TRBV6-5; clone_size: NA; cdr3_aa: CASSLKQGIHEQYF
j_call: TRBJ1-1; v_call: TRBV10-1; clone_size: NA; cdr3_aa: CASPKNPGTGEGGTEAFF
j_call: TRBJ2-3; v_call: TRBV29-1; clone_size: NA; cdr3_aa: CSVAEGRSTDTQYF
j_call: TRBJ2-3; v_call: TRBV7-2; clone_size: few; cdr3_aa: CASSLAGGPGTQYF
j_call: TRBJ1-2; v_call: TRBV11-2; clone_size: NA; cdr3_aa: CASSPDRDRGYTF
j_call: TRBJ2-7; v_call: TRBV6-1; clone_size: NA; cdr3_aa: CASSESPGYEQYF
j_call: TRBJ2-1; v_call: TRBV25-1; clone_size: NA; cdr3_aa: CASGGTPSSYNEQFF
j_call: TRBJ1-4; v_call: TRBV7-3; clone_size: NA; cdr3_aa: CASSSNHNGTGLWTNEKLFF
j_call: TRBJ2-7; v_call: TRBV6-2/TRBV6-3; clone_size: once; cdr3_aa: CASSYSTFPYEQYF
j_call: TRBJ1-6; v_call: TRBV4-1; clone_size: NA; cdr3_aa: CASSQGQQGSYSPLHF
j_call: TRBJ2-3; v_call: TRBV7-3; clone_size: NA; cdr3_aa: CASSPSGPFTDTQYF
j_call: TRBJ2-7; v_call: TRBV6-5; clone_size: NA; cdr3_aa: CASSPRTGAYEQYF